This T cell receptor beta chain stems from a study of shared clonotypes between healthy human individuals. Findings and caveats of the study: Among a few donors, approximately 5.4% of naive CD4 clonotypes were found in common.

Data came from immunoSEQ multiplex PCR; TCRdb stores just in-frame clones and leaves some out. The data hold roughly 1,100,000 clones, with around 74% observed a single time. Points on this clone: Its antigen is not identified.

The CDR3 runs 14 residues. CDR1 and CDR2 (germline): MNHEY, SVGAGI. The V end lost 7 bases, the J end lost 0 bases, and 13 bases lay between the germline ends. The receptor's source is a young man in good health. The chain uses TRBV6-5 and TRBJ2-7; TRBD1 or TRBD2 may be the D gene (6 bases each). The sequenced material came from memory CD4+ T cells sorted from blood. Sample subset: CD45RA-negative fraction. The CDR3 here is CASTPGGTSYEQYF. CDR3 bases: TGTGCCAGCACGCCCGGGGGCACCTCCTACGAGCAGTACTTC.